The text below deals with one T cell receptor (beta chain). Both 60 Vbeta primers and 13 Jbeta primers went into the PCR. Sequenced by immunoSEQ multiplex PCR; TCRdb stores in-frame clones only, minus some. The data show about 160,000 clones, with roughly 85% seen just once and approximately 0.89% held by the top ten. This entry is derived from a study of cytomegalovirus exposure and HLA in healthy donors. This clonotype originated in a woman in her fifties or sixties in good health and CMV-seropositive. The sequenced sample was PBMCs.

In DNA, the CDR3 is TGCGCCAGCAGCCAACCTAGCGGGGGGAGGCGCTCCACGCAGTATTTT. Residues: CASSQPSGGRRSTQYF. The chain couples TRBV4-1 to TRBJ2-3; 11 positions match TRBD2. The CDR3 covers 16 residues. After removal of 2 bases from V and 9 bases from J, the junction contained 10 bases not matched to a gene. The germline CDR1 and CDR2 sequences are MGHRA and YSYEKL.